A selection of T cell receptor beta chains follows, all from one sample in a study of control samples from healthy donors and cancer patients. Sequenced by immunoSEQ multiplex PCR; TCRdb stores in-frame clones only, minus some. The data show 120,000 to 150,000 clones, with 94% seen just once and less than 15% held by the top ten. What was sequenced was blood. Receptors were obtained from a man aged 35 to 55 in good health. Each CDR3 is given with its conserved first and last residue. The D gene is left open where the match is weak. Clone size is stated in some rows and not others, as once, few, many or a class when expanded.

TRBJ1-1 | TRBD1 | - | TRBV9 | TGTGCCAGCAGCTCGCGACAGGGGAACACTGAAGCTTTCTTT | CASSSRQGNTEAFF
TRBJ2-7 | - | - | TRBV5-6 | TGTGCCAGCAGCACCCGGACACCTCCCTACGAGCAGTACTTC | CASSTRTPPYEQYF
TRBJ1-4 | TRBD1 | - | TRBV2 | TGTGCCAGCAGAAAAACAGGGGTAACTAATGAAAAACTGTTTTTT | CASRKTGVTNEKLFF
TRBJ2-7 | TRBD1 | - | TRBV7-8 | TGTGCCAGCAGCCTCCGGGACAGGGAGAACTCCTACGAGCAGTACTTC | CASSLRDRENSYEQYF
TRBJ1-2 | TRBD1 | - | TRBV28 | TGTGCCAGCAGTCGGGACAGGGTATCCTATGGCTACACCTTC | CASSRDRVSYGYTF
TRBJ2-3 | TRBD1 | once | TRBV27 | TGTGCCAGCAGTCTCACCGGGACAGGGGCCGATACGCAGTATTTT | CASSLTGTGADTQYF
TRBJ1-4 | - | - | TRBV3-1/TRBV3-2 | TGTGCCAGCAGCCAAGATCTTGGTCTGACCCGGACAGAAACTAATGAAAAACTGTTTTTT | CASSQDLGLTRTETNEKLFF
TRBJ2-5 | - | - | TRBV20-1 | TGCAGTGCTAGACCTGAAGCGACCCAGTACTTC | CSARPEATQYF
TRBJ1-5 | - | - | TRBV27 | TGTGCCAGCAGCCCGCAACAGGGCGGCAATCAGCCCCAGCATTTT | CASSPQQGGNQPQHF
TRBJ1-3 | - | few | TRBV10-3 | TGTGCCACTTTGACGGGCTCTGGAAACACCATATATTTT | CATLTGSGNTIYF